This entry lists 17 T cell receptor beta chains sequenced from one sample in a study of tumor and adjacent non-tumor tissue in lung cancer. The template was RNA from unsorted bulk tissue. This non-tumor lung sample came from over 3 cm beyond the tumor edge. The library came from three nested PCR rounds adapted from ARM-PCR protocols. One entry per CDR3 protein results from TCRdb running MiXCR on the multiplex PCR reads. The sample shows 94,000 or so distinct CDR3 sequences, 75% to 85% of them seen only once. Sample: distant non-tumor lung tissue. The receptors come from a woman in her 50s with non-small cell lung cancer.

Ten or more counts support this clonotype. The chain carries TRBV24-1 and TRBJ2-3; either TRBD1 or TRBD2 may fit D (5 bases each). This CDR3 is built from 14 residues. V was trimmed by 6 bases and J by 4 bases, leaving 13 bases between them. Per germline, CDR1 KGHDR and CDR2 SFDVKD. CDR3 loop: CATSKWDGSDTQYF. DNA for the CDR3: TGTGCCACCAGTAAATGGGACGGGTCAGATACGCAGTATTTT.

Note on this clonotype: The conserved phenylalanine or tryptophan normally closing the CDR3 is absent here, so this likely arose from a read error. The V call is TRBV11-2, the J call TRBJ2-1; perhaps TRBD2 as D (6 bases). Germline V CDR1 and CDR2: SGHAT, FQNNGV. Trimming stripped 1 base from V and 9 bases from J, with 25 bases between. This CDR3 contains 18 residues. CDR3 region: CASSLGTNSGGGISEQFI. The CDR3 nucleotides read TGTGCCAGCAGCTTAGGGACTAACTCGGGTGGTGGAATCAGTGAGCAGTTCATC.

About this clonotype: Because it lacks the conserved phenylalanine or tryptophan at the end, this CDR3 is likely a read error. The V and J genes are TRBV4-1 and TRBJ2-1, with D unresolved. The germline gives CDR1 MGHRA, CDR2 YSYEKL. CDR3 size: 11 residues. The V end was cut by 7 bases, the J end by 9 bases, with 10 bases between. For the CDR3, the DNA is TGCGCCAGCAAGACCATATGTGAGCAGTTCTTA. Its translation: CASKTICEQFL.

This chain connects TRBV11-1 to TRBJ2-7; no clear D gene. The CDR3 is 15 residues long. Germline CDR1 and CDR2: SGHAT and FQDESV (reference sequence). Trimming took 10 bases from V and 6 from J, leaving 25 bases between them. The CDR3 DNA follows: TGTGCCATCAGTCCCCTTAAAGGAGTGGGGTGCGAGCAGTACTTC. Residues: CAISPLKGVGCEQYF.

This clonotype appeared once. The junction shows a germline mismatch at one end, possibly a read error. The chain carries TRBV6-1 and TRBJ2-3, with 7 nucleotides matching TRBD1. Germline CDR1 and CDR2: MNHNS and SASEGT. The CDR3 has 13 residues. CDR3 residues: CASSDREQTTQYF. The CDR3 nucleotides read TGTGCTAGCAGCGACAGGGAGCAAACTACGCAGTATTTT.

The V gene is TRBV6-1, the J gene TRBJ1-2; weak D call: TRBD1 (6 bases). V was pared by 7 bases and J by 11 bases, with 17 bases between. The CDR3 totals 12 residues. From germline, CDR1 is MNHNS and CDR2 SASEGT. CDR3 coding DNA: TGTGCCAGCAACAGGGCTCACTTTGGTTACACCTTC. It yields the protein CASNRAHFGYTF.

A remark on this clonotype: Possible read error: a much larger clone is one base away. J is TRBJ1-3 and V is TRBV20-1, with TRBD1 as a possible D gene (5 bases). The CDR3 totals 19 residues. CDR1 DFQATT and CDR2 SNEGSKA come from the germline V gene (reference sequence). V lost 6 bases, J lost 2 bases, and 29 bases lay in between. CDR3: CSAHNSGGAGRITGNTIYF. The CDR3 region has the DNA TGCAGTGCCCATAACTCGGGAGGTGCAGGGAGAATTACTGGAAACACCATATATTTT.

Regarding this clonotype: The conserved phenylalanine or tryptophan normally closing the CDR3 is absent here, so this likely arose from a read error. The chain uses TRBV6-2 or TRBV6-3 and TRBJ1-2; TRBD1 might be the D (6 bases). V was trimmed by 5 bases and J by 8 bases, leaving 18 bases between them. This CDR3 comprises 14 residues. Germline V gene lookup returns CDR1 MNHEY and CDR2 SVGEGT. The CDR3 nucleotides read TGTGCCAGCAGTCACAACAGGGCTCACATAGGCTACACCTAC. Encoded protein: CASSHNRAHIGYTY.

This clonotype was recorded only once. Germline and junction disagree at one end, which may indicate a read error. V is TRBV29-1 and J is TRBJ2-1; no clear D. CDR1 is SQVTM and CDR2 is ANQGSEA in the germline V gene. The CDR3 sequence is 17 residues long. CDR3 coding DNA: TGCAGCGTTGAAGGGTTCGGTGGGGTAACCTCCTACAGTGAGCAGTTATTC. Translating it yields CSVEGFGGVTSYSEQLF.

On this clonotype: The germline gene is not matched at one end of the junction; a read error may be the cause. The chain uses TRBV4-2 and TRBJ2-3; unclear D gene. The J call is doubtful: the DNA matches TRBJ1-5 better. The CDR3 consists of 16 residues. The germline V gene has CDR1 LGHNA and CDR2 YNFKEQ. CDR3 DNA: TGTGCCAACAGCCCGGCACGCGAGGAGAGCAGAGATACGCAGCATTTT. Residues: CANSPAREESRDTQHF.

This sequence joins TRBV29-1 and TRBJ2-3; TRBD2 is a possible D gene (5 bases). CDR1 and CDR2 from the germline V gene are SQVTM and ANQGSEA. The CDR3 has 13 amino acids. CDR3 region: CRVLSGHPDTQYF. The CDR3 DNA reads as TGCAGAGTTCTGAGCGGCCACCCAGATACGCAGTATTTT.

V usage is TRBV20-1 and J usage is TRBJ2-3; TRBD2 aligns across 11 bases. This CDR3 region has 13 residues. With 7 bases clipped from V and 4 bases from J, the junction kept 4 bases outside the gene matches. Germline values: CDR1 DFQATT, CDR2 SNEGSKA (reference sequence). The CDR3 nucleotides read TGCAGTGTTCTAGCGGGAGGCTCAGATACGCAGTATTTT. Translation gives CSVLAGGSDTQYF.

Notes on this clonotype: This may be a read error, as it is one base from a much larger clone. V and J are TRBV7-9 and TRBJ2-7, with 9 bases identical to TRBD2. Germline V CDR1 and CDR2: SEHNR, FQNEAQ (reference sequence). V lost 5 bases to trimming and J lost 2 bases; unmatched junction nucleotides: 4. The CDR3 consists of 14 residues. The CDR3 DNA reads TGTGCCAGCAGCCTTACTAGCGGGCCCTACGAGCAGTACTTC. Encoded protein: CASSLTSGPYEQYF.

Turning to this clonotype: Likely a read error: the CDR3 ends without its conserved phenylalanine or tryptophan. The chain couples TRBV4-1 to TRBJ2-7, with 12 nucleotides matching TRBD2. Trimming removed 8 bases from V and 2 bases from J; junction bases left unmatched: 13. This CDR3 region has 17 residues. The germline gives CDR1 MGHRA, CDR2 YSYEKL. The CDR3 DNA follows: TGCGCCAGCGGCGGGCTAGCGGGAGGGGAAAGGACCTACGAGCAGTACTCA. Its translation: CASGGLAGGERTYEQYS.

The J gene is TRBJ1-5, the V gene TRBV5-1, with a weak D call TRBD1 (5 bases). The J call may not be correct, given that the DNA end is closer to TRBJ2-3. The CDR3 sequence is 14 residues long. Per germline, CDR1 SGHRS and CDR2 YFSETQ. The CDR3 sequence is CASRGDGSNQAQYF. CDR3 in DNA: TGCGCCAGCAGAGGGGATGGAAGCAATCAGGCCCAGTATTTT.

The CDR3 sequence is CASSPSWGVTSYEQYF. The CDR3 bases are TGTGCCAGCAGTCCTTCGTGGGGGGTTACCTCCTACGAGCAGTACTTC. V usage is TRBV12-3 or TRBV12-4 and J usage is TRBJ2-7, with a weak D call TRBD2 (6 bases). The CDR3 length is 16 residues. V lost 5 bases and J lost 0, with 17 bases in between.

The chain combines TRBV6-5 with TRBJ2-7; either TRBD1 or TRBD2 may supply D (5 bases each). Trimming took off 10 bases at V and 5 bases at J, with 24 bases between the two ends. This CDR3 contains 15 residues. From germline, CDR1 is MNHEY and CDR2 SVGAGI. CDR3 sequence: CAIYGKNGALNEQYF. The CDR3 region has the DNA TGTGCCATTTACGGGAAGAATGGGGCCCTCAACGAGCAGTACTTC.